Listed below are T cell receptor beta chains from one sample, sequenced in a study of T cell responses to AZD1222 COVID-19 vaccine. Assay used: immunoSEQ multiplex PCR; TCRdb lists only in-frame clones, some missing. The data contain over 50,000 clones, roughly 84% of them singletons. This specimen was peripheral blood, taken on day 0 of AZD1222 vaccination. These receptor sequences come from an adult in good health. Both conserved end residues are part of each CDR3. Only some rows state a clone size, as once, few, many or a class for expanded clones.

size: -; J: TRBJ2-3; V: TRBV5-8; length: 16; CDR3: CASPRGYSISTDTQYF
size: -; J: TRBJ1-2; V: TRBV2; length: 8; CDR3: CASNQVLF
size: once; J: TRBJ1-5; V: TRBV6-5; length: 15; CDR3: CASSTQDRENQPQHF
size: few; J: TRBJ1-1; V: TRBV19; length: 13; CDR3: CASGEQGAAEAFF
size: -; J: TRBJ1-4; V: TRBV19; length: 15; CDR3: CASNDYRGTNEKLFF
size: -; J: TRBJ2-3; V: TRBV9; length: 17; CDR3: CASSVGGLAGGTDTQYF
size: -; J: TRBJ2-5; V: TRBV5-8; length: 16; CDR3: CASSSRLGQGGETQYF
size: few; J: TRBJ1-1; V: TRBV29-1; length: 15; CDR3: CSVAPGWGMNTEAFF
size: once; J: TRBJ1-1; V: TRBV6-5; length: 14; CDR3: CASSRQKGITEAFF
size: -; J: TRBJ2-1; V: TRBV7-4; length: 13; CDR3: CASSFSSYNEQFF
size: -; J: TRBJ2-7; V: TRBV6-2/TRBV6-3; length: 14; CDR3: CASSYGSGGYEQYF